A selection of T cell receptor beta chains follows, all from one sample in a study of cytomegalovirus exposure and HLA in healthy donors. Here immunoSEQ multiplex PCR was the method, and the copy in TCRdb shows in-frame clones only, minus some. This repertoire shows 150,000 to 200,000 clones, around 76% found once; its top ten account for approximately 1%. The sequenced sample was PBMCs. Receptors originate from a woman between 40 and 55 years old in good health and CMV-seronegative. CDR3s include the opening cysteine and the closing phenylalanine or tryptophan. D genes are given only for firm matches. Size tells how often a clone was seen (once, few, many) or the class of an expanded clone, and some rows leave it out.

D gene	clone size	V gene	J gene	CDR3 protein	CDR3 DNA
NA	NA	TRBV30	TRBJ2-3	CAWSGGSSPDTQYF	TGTGCCTGGAGTGGTGGGAGTAGCCCAGATACGCAGTATTTT
NA	NA	TRBV27	TRBJ2-1	CASSDHSAGNEQFF	TGTGCCAGCAGCGATCATAGCGCTGGGAATGAGCAGTTCTTC
TRBD1	once	TRBV30	TRBJ1-1	CACWREDRGMNTEAFF	TGTGCCTGTTGGCGCGAGGACAGGGGCATGAACACTGAAGCTTTCTTT
TRBD2	NA	TRBV5-4	TRBJ2-1	CASSLVGTSGHNEQFF	TGTGCCAGCAGCCTCGTGGGGACTAGCGGACACAATGAGCAGTTCTTC
NA	NA	TRBV27	TRBJ2-3	CASSFRRAPSTDTQYF	TGTGCCAGCAGTTTTCGAAGAGCACCTAGCACAGATACGCAGTATTTT
TRBD1	NA	TRBV5-1	TRBJ2-3	CASSLGDSTDTQYF	TGCGCCAGCAGCTTGGGGGACAGTACAGATACGCAGTATTTT
NA	NA	TRBV7-6	TRBJ2-7	CASSLSGQSYEQYF	TGTGCCAGCAGCTTAAGCGGACAGTCCTACGAGCAGTACTTC
NA	NA	TRBV6-5	TRBJ1-2	CASRRGAGNYGYTF	TGTGCCAGCAGACGGGGGGCAGGCAACTATGGCTACACCTTC
TRBD2	NA	TRBV11-1	TRBJ2-3	CASSPGLADTQYF	TGTGCCAGCAGTCCCGGACTAGCAGATACGCAGTATTTT
TRBD2	NA	TRBV30	TRBJ2-7	CAWGLAGGHEQYF	TGTGCCTGGGGCCTAGCGGGAGGGCACGAGCAGTACTTC
NA	NA	TRBV2	TRBJ2-3	CASSEHRGTTDTQYF	TGTGCCAGCAGTGAACATCGCGGAACCACAGATACGCAGTATTTT
NA	few	TRBV6-1	TRBJ1-4	CASSESRPQNEKLFF	TGTGCCAGCAGTGAATCGAGGCCTCAGAATGAAAAACTGTTTTTT
TRBD1	NA	TRBV6-4	TRBJ2-3	CASSGTAASTDTQYF	TGTGCCAGCAGCGGGACAGCGGCTAGCACAGATACGCAGTATTTT
TRBD1	once	TRBV6-5	TRBJ2-7	CASSRDSPYEQYF	TGTGCCAGCAGTCGGGACAGTCCCTACGAGCAGTACTTC
NA	once	TRBV7-9	TRBJ2-3	CASILNAGSTDTQYF	TGTGCCAGCATACTCAATGCGGGGAGCACAGATACGCAGTATTTT
TRBD2	NA	TRBV7-9	TRBJ2-1	CASSSPRLAGVQSEQFF	TGTGCCAGCAGCTCTCCCCGACTAGCGGGAGTTCAAAGTGAGCAGTTCTTC
NA	NA	TRBV5-1	TRBJ2-5	CASRSRPAGLETQYF	TGCGCCAGCAGGAGTCGCCCCGCCGGGTTAGAGACCCAGTACTTC
NA	NA	TRBV6-1	TRBJ1-1	CASNTGERLDTEAFF	TGTGCCAGCAACACAGGTGAACGGCTGGACACTGAAGCTTTCTTT
NA	NA	TRBV29-1	TRBJ2-1	CSVSGSSYNEQFF	TGCAGCGTTAGCGGTAGCTCCTACAATGAGCAGTTCTTC
TRBD1	NA	TRBV7-9	TRBJ1-1	CASSPGTGANTEAFF	TGTGCCAGCAGCCCCGGGACAGGGGCGAACACTGAAGCTTTCTTT
NA	NA	TRBV4-1	TRBJ2-7	CASSQEWGHDPTYEQYF	TGCGCCAGCAGCCAAGAGTGGGGGCACGATCCTACTTACGAGCAGTACTTC
NA	NA	TRBV6-5	TRBJ1-1	CASSYSGVYTEAFF	TGTGCCAGCAGTTACTCGGGAGTGTACACTGAAGCTTTCTTT
TRBD2	NA	TRBV14	TRBJ2-3	CASSQGTSGSHGYF	TGTGCCAGCAGCCAAGGGACTAGCGGGAGCCACGGGTATTTT
NA	NA	TRBV19	TRBJ1-3	CASSTRASSGNTIYF	TGTGCCAGTAGTACGCGAGCCTCCTCTGGAAACACCATATATTTT
NA	NA	TRBV6-6	TRBJ1-2	CASSPPSGTINGYTF	TGTGCCAGCAGTCCCCCCTCCGGGACAATTAATGGCTACACCTTC
NA	once	TRBV12-1	TRBJ2-7	CASRQLAVFYEQYF	TGTGCCAGCAGACAACTAGCGGTTTTCTACGAGCAGTACTTC
TRBD1	NA	TRBV30	TRBJ2-2	CAWVGQGDNGELFF	TGTGCCTGGGTGGGACAGGGGGATAACGGGGAGCTGTTTTTT
NA	few	TRBV5-1	TRBJ2-7	CASSADTTPARYEQYF	TGCGCCAGCAGCGCCGATACTACGCCCGCACGCTACGAGCAGTACTTC
NA	NA	TRBV18	TRBJ1-1	CASSPTTDRSTEAFF	TGTGCCAGCTCACCAACAACCGACAGGAGCACTGAAGCTTTCTTT
NA	NA	TRBV9	TRBJ2-7	CASSPIGAPYEQYF	TGTGCCAGCAGCCCGATAGGAGCCCCCTACGAGCAGTACTTC
NA	few	TRBV25-1	TRBJ1-2	CASSEEGRPGQSYTF	TGTGCCAGCAGTGAAGAGGGCAGGCCGGGACAAAGCTACACCTTC
TRBD1	NA	TRBV19	TRBJ1-2	CASSTTGGANYGYTF	TGTGCCAGTAGTACGACAGGGGGTGCTAACTATGGCTACACCTTC